Listed below are T cell receptor beta chains from one sample, sequenced in a study of CD8 T cells in Susac syndrome. One entry per CDR3 protein, called by TCRdb with MiXCR from the immunoSEQ multiplex PCR reads. The table has about 210,000 distinct CDR3 sequences, around 96% seen once. The sequencing input was CD4+ T cells from PBMCs. The receptors shown here come from a human donor with multiple sclerosis. Both conserved end residues are part of each CDR3. Each record gives: J gene, clone size, D gene, V gene, CDR3 protein, CDR3 DNA. D genes are given only for firm matches. Some rows mark clone size as missing; the rest say once, few, many or name a class of expanded clone.

J gene: TRBJ2-5
clone size: -
D gene: TRBD1
V gene: TRBV10-3
CDR3 protein: CAISEGDREETQYF
CDR3 DNA: TGTGCCATCAGTGAGGGGGACAGGGAAGAGACCCAGTACTTC

J gene: TRBJ2-5
clone size: -
D gene: TRBD2
V gene: TRBV5-1
CDR3 protein: CASSLSAGGETQYF
CDR3 DNA: TGCGCCAGCAGCTTGTCAGCGGGAGGGGAGACCCAGTACTTC

J gene: TRBJ2-7
clone size: -
D gene: -
V gene: TRBV12-3/TRBV12-4
CDR3 protein: CASRTAGGTYEQYF
CDR3 DNA: TGTGCCAGCAGGACAGCAGGCGGCACCTACGAGCAGTACTTC

J gene: TRBJ2-7
clone size: -
D gene: TRBD2
V gene: TRBV2
CDR3 protein: CASRASSGGPNEQYF
CDR3 DNA: TGTGCCAGCAGGGCATCTAGCGGGGGTCCCAACGAGCAGTACTTC

J gene: TRBJ2-5
clone size: -
D gene: TRBD2
V gene: TRBV5-6
CDR3 protein: CASRRLAGGQETQYF
CDR3 DNA: TGTGCCAGCAGGAGACTAGCGGGAGGGCAAGAGACCCAGTACTTC

J gene: TRBJ2-7
clone size: -
D gene: -
V gene: TRBV6-5
CDR3 protein: CASSQQGGYEQYF
CDR3 DNA: TGTGCCAGCAGTCAACAGGGGGGGTACGAGCAGTACTTC

J gene: TRBJ2-4
clone size: -
D gene: TRBD1
V gene: TRBV7-8
CDR3 protein: CASSSDRATLNIQYF
CDR3 DNA: TGTGCCAGCAGCTCGGACAGGGCTACCCTAAACATTCAGTACTTC

J gene: TRBJ1-6
clone size: -
D gene: -
V gene: TRBV7-2
CDR3 protein: CASSSDLPPLHF
CDR3 DNA: TGTGCCAGCAGCTCCGACTTACCACCCCTCCACTTT

J gene: TRBJ1-1
clone size: -
D gene: -
V gene: TRBV4-2
CDR3 protein: CASSVKYTEAFF
CDR3 DNA: TGTGCCAGCAGTGTCAAATACACTGAAGCTTTCTTT

J gene: TRBJ1-2
clone size: once
D gene: -
V gene: TRBV5-1
CDR3 protein: CASSLDEAYYGYTF
CDR3 DNA: TGCGCCAGCAGCTTGGATGAGGCCTACTATGGCTACACCTTC

J gene: TRBJ1-2
clone size: -
D gene: -
V gene: TRBV7-6
CDR3 protein: CASSLASLGGGYTF
CDR3 DNA: TGTGCCAGCAGCTTAGCTTCACTGGGCGGTGGCTACACCTTC

J gene: TRBJ2-7
clone size: -
D gene: TRBD1
V gene: TRBV5-1
CDR3 protein: CASSLGAGGHSYEQYF
CDR3 DNA: TGCGCCAGCAGCTTGGGGGCAGGGGGCCACTCCTACGAGCAGTACTTC

J gene: TRBJ1-1
clone size: -
D gene: -
V gene: TRBV7-3
CDR3 protein: CASSLVGIKNTEAFF
CDR3 DNA: TGTGCCAGCAGCTTAGTGGGGATAAAGAACACTGAAGCTTTCTTT

J gene: TRBJ2-3
clone size: -
D gene: -
V gene: TRBV5-5
CDR3 protein: CASSSVGGRGNTQYF
CDR3 DNA: TGTGCCAGCAGCTCCGTTGGGGGAAGGGGAAATACGCAGTATTTT

J gene: TRBJ2-5
clone size: -
D gene: -
V gene: TRBV5-1
CDR3 protein: CASSQMGGQETQYF
CDR3 DNA: TGCGCCAGCAGCCAAATGGGGGGACAAGAGACCCAGTACTTC

J gene: TRBJ2-7
clone size: -
D gene: -
V gene: TRBV20-1
CDR3 protein: CSAAKTGSYEQYF
CDR3 DNA: TGCAGTGCAGCTAAGACAGGCTCCTACGAGCAGTACTTC

J gene: TRBJ2-3
clone size: -
D gene: TRBD2
V gene: TRBV9
CDR3 protein: CASSVTSAGAYTDTQYF
CDR3 DNA: TGTGCCAGCAGCGTTACGTCAGCGGGGGCCTATACAGATACGCAGTATTTT

J gene: TRBJ2-7
clone size: -
D gene: -
V gene: TRBV5-1
CDR3 protein: CASTAGSSYEQYF
CDR3 DNA: TGCGCCAGCACTGCAGGAAGCTCCTACGAGCAGTACTTC

J gene: TRBJ2-1
clone size: -
D gene: -
V gene: TRBV2
CDR3 protein: CASSERGAEQFF
CDR3 DNA: TGTGCCAGCAGTGAACGTGGGGCTGAGCAGTTCTTC

J gene: TRBJ2-3
clone size: -
D gene: TRBD2
V gene: TRBV27
CDR3 protein: CASRPVILAGVPDTQYF
CDR3 DNA: TGTGCCAGCAGGCCCGTCATTTTAGCGGGAGTTCCAGATACGCAGTATTTT

J gene: TRBJ1-4
clone size: -
D gene: -
V gene: TRBV12-3/TRBV12-4
CDR3 protein: CASSFRLREKLFF
CDR3 DNA: TGTGCCAGCAGTTTTAGGTTGCGTGAAAAACTGTTTTTT

J gene: TRBJ2-5
clone size: -
D gene: -
V gene: TRBV6-6
CDR3 protein: CASSYSGGGSETQYF
CDR3 DNA: TGTGCCAGCAGTTACTCGGGAGGGGGCAGTGAGACCCAGTACTTC

J gene: TRBJ2-1
clone size: -
D gene: -
V gene: TRBV29-1
CDR3 protein: CSALWGGNEQFF
CDR3 DNA: TGCAGCGCATTGTGGGGAGGCAATGAGCAGTTCTTC

J gene: TRBJ1-1
clone size: -
D gene: TRBD1
V gene: TRBV9
CDR3 protein: CASSVGTGGNTEAFF
CDR3 DNA: TGTGCCAGCAGCGTGGGGACAGGCGGGAACACTGAAGCTTTCTTT

J gene: TRBJ2-1
clone size: -
D gene: -
V gene: TRBV5-1
CDR3 protein: CASSVGGSYNEQFF
CDR3 DNA: TGCGCCAGCAGCGTTGGTGGTTCCTACAATGAGCAGTTCTTC

J gene: TRBJ2-2
clone size: once
D gene: -
V gene: TRBV2
CDR3 protein: CASSDVGNTGELFF
CDR3 DNA: TGTGCCAGCAGTGACGTCGGGAACACCGGGGAGCTGTTTTTT

J gene: TRBJ1-2
clone size: -
D gene: TRBD1
V gene: TRBV5-1
CDR3 protein: CASSSYQTGAGYTF
CDR3 DNA: TGCGCCAGCAGCTCGTATCAGACAGGGGCTGGCTACACCTTC

J gene: TRBJ2-3
clone size: -
D gene: TRBD1
V gene: TRBV5-1
CDR3 protein: CASSGDRGVTDTQYF
CDR3 DNA: TGCGCCAGCAGCGGTGACAGGGGGGTCACAGATACGCAGTATTTT

J gene: TRBJ1-2
clone size: -
D gene: -
V gene: TRBV30
CDR3 protein: CACNPPGPAGYGYTF
CDR3 DNA: TGTGCCTGCAACCCCCCGGGCCCAGCGGGGTATGGCTACACCTTC

J gene: TRBJ2-6
clone size: once
D gene: -
V gene: TRBV12-3/TRBV12-4
CDR3 protein: CASSRIVGPGANVLTF
CDR3 DNA: TGTGCCAGCAGTCGGATCGTGGGTCCGGGGGCCAACGTCCTGACTTTC

J gene: TRBJ2-2
clone size: -
D gene: -
V gene: TRBV3-1
CDR3 protein: CASSTAAGELFF
CDR3 DNA: TGTGCCAGCAGCACCGCTGCCGGGGAGCTGTTTTTT

J gene: TRBJ2-4
clone size: -
D gene: TRBD1
V gene: TRBV5-4
CDR3 protein: CASSNRQGAGNIQYF
CDR3 DNA: TGTGCCAGCAGCAATAGACAGGGGGCGGGAAACATTCAGTACTTC

J gene: TRBJ2-5
clone size: -
D gene: -
V gene: TRBV9
CDR3 protein: CASPKETQYF
CDR3 DNA: TGTGCCAGCCCCAAAGAGACCCAGTACTTC